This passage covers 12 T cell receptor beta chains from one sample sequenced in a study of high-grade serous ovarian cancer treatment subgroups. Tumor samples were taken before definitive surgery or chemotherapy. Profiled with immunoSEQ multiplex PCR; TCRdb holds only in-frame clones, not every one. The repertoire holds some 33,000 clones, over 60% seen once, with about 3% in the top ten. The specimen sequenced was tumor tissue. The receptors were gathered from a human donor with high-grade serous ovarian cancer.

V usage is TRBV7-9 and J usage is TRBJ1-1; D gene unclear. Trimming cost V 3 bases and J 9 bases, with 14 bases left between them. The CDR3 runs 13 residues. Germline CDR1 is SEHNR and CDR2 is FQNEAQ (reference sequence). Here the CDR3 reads CASSLSASLKAFF. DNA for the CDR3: TGTGCCAGCAGCTTGTCCGCGTCCCTTAAAGCTTTCTTT.

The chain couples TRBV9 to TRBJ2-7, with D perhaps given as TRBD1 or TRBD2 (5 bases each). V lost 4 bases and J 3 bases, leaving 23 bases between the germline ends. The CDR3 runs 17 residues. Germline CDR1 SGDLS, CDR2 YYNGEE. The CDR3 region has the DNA TGTGCCAGCAGCCCCCAACCGGGACCAAGATCGGGCTACGAGCAGTACTTC. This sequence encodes CASSPQPGPRSGYEQYF.

For the CDR3, the DNA is TGTGCCAGCAGCGTCGGGACGCTCGGCGGGGAGCTGTTTTTT. Residues: CASSVGTLGGELFF. The chain links TRBV9 to TRBJ2-2; D assignment may be TRBD1 or TRBD2 (5 bases each). Germline assignment: CDR1 SGDLS and CDR2 YYNGEE. V lost 2 bases and J 7 bases, leaving 12 bases between the germline ends. This CDR3 region has 14 residues.

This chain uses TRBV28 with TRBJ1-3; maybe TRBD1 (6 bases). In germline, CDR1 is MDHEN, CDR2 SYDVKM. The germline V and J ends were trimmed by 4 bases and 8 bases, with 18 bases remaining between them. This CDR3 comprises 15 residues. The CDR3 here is CASSSPGQPGDTIYF. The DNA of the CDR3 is TGTGCCAGCAGTTCCCCGGGACAACCGGGGGACACCATATATTTT.

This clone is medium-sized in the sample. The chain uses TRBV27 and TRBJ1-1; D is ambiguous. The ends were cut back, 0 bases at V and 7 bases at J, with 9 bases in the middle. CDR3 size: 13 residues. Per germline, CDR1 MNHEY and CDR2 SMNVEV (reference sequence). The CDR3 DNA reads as TGTGCCAGCAGTTTATCGATCAGTGGTGAAGCTTTCTTT. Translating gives CASSLSISGEAFF.

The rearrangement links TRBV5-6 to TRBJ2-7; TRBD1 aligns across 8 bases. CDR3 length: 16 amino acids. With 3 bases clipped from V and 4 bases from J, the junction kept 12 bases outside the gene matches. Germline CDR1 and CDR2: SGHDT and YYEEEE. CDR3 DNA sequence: TGTGCCAGCAGCTCGGCTACTTGGACAGGGAAGTACGAGCAGTACTTC. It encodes CASSSATWTGKYEQYF.

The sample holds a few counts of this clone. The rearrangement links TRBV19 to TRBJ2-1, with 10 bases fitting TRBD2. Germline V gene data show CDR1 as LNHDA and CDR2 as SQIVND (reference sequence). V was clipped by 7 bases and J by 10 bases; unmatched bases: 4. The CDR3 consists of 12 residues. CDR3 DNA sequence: TGTGCCAGTACTAGCGGGAGTCTGGAGCAGTTCTTC. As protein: CASTSGSLEQFF.

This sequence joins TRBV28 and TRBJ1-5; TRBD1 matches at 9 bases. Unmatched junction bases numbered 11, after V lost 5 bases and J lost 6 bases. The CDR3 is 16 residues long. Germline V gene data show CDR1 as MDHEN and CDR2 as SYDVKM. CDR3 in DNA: TGTGCCAGCAGTCCCCCACAGGGGGCAGTAAGTCAGCCCCAGCATTTT. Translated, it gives CASSPPQGAVSQPQHF.

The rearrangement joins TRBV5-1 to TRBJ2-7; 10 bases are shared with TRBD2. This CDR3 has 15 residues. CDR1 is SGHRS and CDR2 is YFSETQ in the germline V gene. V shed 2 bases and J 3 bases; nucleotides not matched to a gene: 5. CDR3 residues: CASSFLPSGSYEQYF. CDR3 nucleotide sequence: TGCGCCAGCAGCTTCTTACCTAGCGGGAGCTACGAGCAGTACTTC.

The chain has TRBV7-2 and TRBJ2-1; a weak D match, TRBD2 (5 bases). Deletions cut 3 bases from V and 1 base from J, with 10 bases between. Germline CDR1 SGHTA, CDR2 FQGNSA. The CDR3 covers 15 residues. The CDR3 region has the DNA TGTGCCAGCAGCTTTCGGAGCGGTTCCTACAATGAGCAGTTCTTC. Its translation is CASSFRSGSYNEQFF.

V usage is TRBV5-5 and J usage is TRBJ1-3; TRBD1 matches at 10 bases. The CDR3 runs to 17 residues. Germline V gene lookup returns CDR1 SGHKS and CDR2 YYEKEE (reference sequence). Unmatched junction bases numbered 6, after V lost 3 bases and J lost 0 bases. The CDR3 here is CASSSRDRGVSGNTIYF. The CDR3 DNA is TGTGCCAGCAGCTCCCGGGACAGGGGCGTCTCTGGAAACACCATATATTTT.

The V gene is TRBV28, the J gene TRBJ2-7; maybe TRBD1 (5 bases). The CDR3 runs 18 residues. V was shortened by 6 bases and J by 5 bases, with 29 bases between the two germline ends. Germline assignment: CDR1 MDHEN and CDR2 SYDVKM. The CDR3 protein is CASSSSARWGSLGDEQYF. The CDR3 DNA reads TGTGCCAGCAGCTCCTCCGCCCGATGGGGCTCGCTGGGCGACGAGCAGTACTTC.